The sequence of this T cell receptor (beta chain) was determined in a study of technical replicates of blood from a few donors. CDR1 and CDR2 (germline): SGHDT, YYEEEE. J gave up 1 base and V 2 bases, and 10 bases lay outside the gene matches. This CDR3 is 17 amino acids long. TCRdb's copy holds only in-frame clones and misses some; the assay was immunoSEQ multiplex PCR. This sample has some 48,000 clones, with 90% to 95% found just once. This TCR came from a human donor in good health. Some clones in this sample may be carry-over from other donors' samples. Source material: PBMCs. The chain uses TRBV5-6 and TRBJ2-3; 7 nucleotides match TRBD2. The CDR3 region has the DNA TGTGCCAGCAGCTTACGCACTAGCGTAACCGGCACAGATACGCAGTATTTT. Translated: CASSLRTSVTGTDTQYF.